One sample yielded the 15 T cell receptor beta chains listed below, sequenced in a study of blood T cell repertoires in COVID-19. Here immunoSEQ multiplex PCR was the method, and the copy in TCRdb shows in-frame clones only, minus some. The sample consists of about 210,000 clones, approximately 86% of them appearing once. Sample: peripheral blood. Source of these receptors: a man aged 55 to 70 with COVID-19, enrolled during active disease.

The chain links TRBV5-6 to TRBJ2-3, with D maybe TRBD1 (6 bases). Trimming removed 1 base at V and 3 bases at J, with 9 bases between. The CDR3 runs to 14 residues. The germline V gene has CDR1 SGHDT and CDR2 YYEEEE. This chain's CDR3 is CASSLLGATDTQYF. The CDR3 DNA reads TGTGCCAGCAGCTTGTTGGGGGCAACAGATACGCAGTATTTT.

The chain joins TRBV5-5 to TRBJ2-1, with D maybe TRBD1 (5 bases). Germline assignment: CDR1 SGHKS and CDR2 YYEKEE (reference sequence). V was clipped by 0 bases and J by 2 bases, with 12 bases between them. The CDR3 consists of 16 residues. CDR3: CASSLGGASAYNEQFF. CDR3 DNA: TGTGCCAGCAGCTTGGGGGGCGCCAGCGCCTACAATGAGCAGTTCTTC.

This clone showed up just once. Sequence at one end of the junction differs from germline and may be a read error. V gene TRBV6-1 combines with J gene TRBJ1-2; 7 bases line up with TRBD1. This CDR3 spans 14 amino acids. Germline-derived CDR1 and CDR2 are MNHNS and SASEGT. CDR3 in DNA: TGTGCCAGCATTGAACGACAGGGTGTCTATGGCTACACCTTC. It yields the protein CASIERQGVYGYTF.

J is TRBJ2-2 and V is TRBV5-5; D is unresolved. V dropped 2 bases and J dropped 4 bases, with 3 bases sitting between them. This CDR3 contains 12 residues. The germline CDR1 and CDR2 sequences are SGHKS and YYEKEE (reference sequence). The CDR3 bases are TGTGCCAGCAGCTTCATCACCGGGGAGCTGTTTTTT. Translating gives CASSFITGELFF. The variable domain in full, with the rest retrieved from reference TRBV5-5 and TRBJ2-2, is DAGVTQSPTHLIKTRGQQVTLRCSPISGHKSVSWYQQVLGQGPQFIFQYYEKEERGRGNFPDRFSARQFPNYSSELNVNALLLGDSALYLCASSFITGELFFGEGSRLTVL.

This chain joins TRBV29-1 and TRBJ1-2; D is undetermined. The CDR3 is 10 residues long. V shed 3 bases and J shed 6 bases, with 5 bases lying between them. The germline V gene encodes CDR1 SQVTM and CDR2 ANQGSEA. CDR3 DNA: TGCAGCGTTGATCAGGATGGCTACACCTTC. The encoded protein is CSVDQDGYTF.

The V and J genes are TRBV6-2 or TRBV6-3 and TRBJ2-7; 8 nucleotides align to TRBD1. The CDR3 length is 15 residues. Germline V CDR1 and CDR2: MNHEY, SVGEGT. J was trimmed by 7 bases and V by 5 bases; bases with no gene match: 13. The CDR3 spells CASSRPSGGLGEQYF. In DNA form, the CDR3 reads TGTGCCAGCAGTCGACCTTCAGGGGGCCTGGGTGAGCAGTACTTC.

This chain connects TRBV2 to TRBJ2-7, with D maybe TRBD2 (5 bases). Germline CDR1 SNHLY, CDR2 FYNNEI. The CDR3 has 15 residues. V was pared by 0 bases and J by 0 bases, with 9 bases between. The CDR3 loop reads CASSEAGLSSYEQYF. For the CDR3, the DNA is TGTGCCAGCAGTGAAGCCGGACTTAGCTCCTACGAGCAGTACTTC. The full variable domain, in which reference TRBV2 and TRBJ2-7 provide the parts outside the CDR3, is EPEVTQTPSHQVTQMGQEVILRCVPISNHLYFYWYRQILGQKVEFLVSFYNNEISEKSEIFDDQFSVERPDGSNFTLKIRSTKLEDSAMYFCASSEAGLSSYEQYFGPGTRLTVT.

This clone was found a few times. J is TRBJ1-4 and V is TRBV6-5, with D possibly matching TRBD1 (6 bases). V lost 0 bases to trimming and J lost 8 bases, with 10 bases between them. CDR3 length: 14 amino acids. Germline V gene data show CDR1 as MNHEY and CDR2 as SVGAGI. CDR3: CASSYSGHPEKLFF. The CDR3 nucleotides read TGTGCCAGCAGTTACTCGGGACACCCAGAAAAACTGTTTTTT.

This clone was seen only once. V usage is TRBV4-1 and J usage is TRBJ1-4; maybe TRBD1 (5 bases). The CDR3 runs 15 residues. The V end was cut by 1 base, the J end by 7 bases, with 13 bases between. Germline V gene sequence: CDR1 MGHRA, CDR2 YSYEKL. CDR3 protein: CASSQGGGKTEKLFF. CDR3 coding DNA: TGCGCCAGCAGCCAAGGGGGGGGTAAAACTGAAAAACTGTTTTTT.

V gene TRBV2 combines with J gene TRBJ2-7; possible D gene TRBD1, 5 bases. This CDR3 has 14 residues. Germline CDR1 and CDR2: SNHLY and FYNNEI. With 1 base removed from V and 0 bases from J, the gap between germline ends came to 7 bases. The CDR3 DNA reads as TGTGCCAGCAGTGAAGACAGGAGCTCCTACGAGCAGTACTTC. Protein: CASSEDRSSYEQYF.

A word on this clone: This sample includes further DNA sequences coding for the same CDR3. The gene calls are TRBV5-4 and TRBJ1-1, with D hard to call. Germline V gives CDR1 SGHNT, CDR2 YYREEE (reference sequence). The CDR3 sequence is 14 residues long. V was clipped by 1 base and J by 0 bases, with 7 bases between them. CDR3 DNA sequence: TGTGCCAGCAGCTTGCGAACAATGAACACTGAAGCTTTCTTT. Translated, it gives CASSLRTMNTEAFF.

V usage is TRBV30 and J usage is TRBJ1-1; D uncertain. The CDR3 consists of 13 residues. Germline CDR1 is GTSNPN and CDR2 is SVGIG (reference sequence). V was pared by 3 bases and J by 3 bases, with 11 bases between. The CDR3 sequence: CAWSRGAYTEAFF. CDR3 nucleotides: TGTGCCTGGAGCCGGGGAGCATACACTGAAGCTTTCTTT.

This clone was detected a few times. The chain's CDR3 is CASSPSFGSPGNSPLHF. The CDR3 nucleotides read TGTGCCAGCAGCCCCTCCTTTGGGTCCCCGGGGAATTCACCCCTCCACTTT. This chain connects TRBV7-2 to TRBJ1-6; D unresolved. From germline, CDR1 is SGHTA and CDR2 FQGNSA. This CDR3 has 17 amino acids. V dropped 5 bases and J dropped 7 bases, with 21 bases sitting between them.

This CDR3 reads CASSYDGKNIQYF. The CDR3 nucleotides are TGTGCCAGCAGCTACGACGGGAAGAACATTCAGTACTTC. The chain employs TRBV7-9 and TRBJ2-4; TRBD2 is a possible D gene (5 bases). CDR3 length equals 13 residues. Germline V CDR1 and CDR2: SEHNR, FQNEAQ (reference sequence). V lost 4 bases to trimming and J lost 7 bases, with 11 bases between them.

The chain combines TRBV4-1 with TRBJ1-3, with TRBD1 matching 7 bases. The germline V gene encodes CDR1 MGHRA and CDR2 YSYEKL. CDR3 length: 15 amino acids. The trim removed 3 bases at V and 3 bases at J, leaving 5 bases unmatched. The CDR3 sequence: CASSQRQGGGNTIYF. CDR3 DNA: TGCGCCAGCAGCCAGAGACAGGGAGGTGGAAACACCATATATTTT.